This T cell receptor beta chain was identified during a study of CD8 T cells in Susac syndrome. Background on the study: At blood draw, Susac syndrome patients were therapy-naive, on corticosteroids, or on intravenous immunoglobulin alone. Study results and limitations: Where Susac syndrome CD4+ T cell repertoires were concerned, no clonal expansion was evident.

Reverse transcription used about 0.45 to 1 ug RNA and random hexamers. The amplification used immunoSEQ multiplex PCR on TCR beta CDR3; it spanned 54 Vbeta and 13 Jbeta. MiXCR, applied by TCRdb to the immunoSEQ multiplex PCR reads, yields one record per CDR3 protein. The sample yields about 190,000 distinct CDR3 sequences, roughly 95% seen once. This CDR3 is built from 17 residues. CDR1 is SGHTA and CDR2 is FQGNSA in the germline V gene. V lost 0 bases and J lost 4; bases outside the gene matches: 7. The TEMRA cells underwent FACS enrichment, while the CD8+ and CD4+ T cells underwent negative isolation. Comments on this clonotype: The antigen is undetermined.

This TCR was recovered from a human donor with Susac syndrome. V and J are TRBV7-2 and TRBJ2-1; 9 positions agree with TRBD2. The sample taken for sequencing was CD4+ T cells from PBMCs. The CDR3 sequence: CASSLAPAGGLYNEQFF. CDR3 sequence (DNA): TGTGCCAGCAGCTTAGCCCCAGCGGGGGGCCTTTACAATGAGCAGTTCTTC.